This paragraph covers one T cell receptor (beta chain) sequence. This sample was taken from a study of blood T cells in healthy people across ages. Sample-barcoded 5' priming and a J-beta primer mix drove a second PCR of about 6 to 12 cycles. TCRdb re-called the 5' RACE reads through MiXCR, storing one row per CDR3 protein. The sample records around 1,800,000 distinct CDR3 sequences, roughly two fifths being singletons. The CDR3 contains 13 residues. Germline V gene data show CDR1 as LGHNA and CDR2 as YSLEER. V shed 0 bases and J shed 15 bases, with 15 bases lying between them. What was sequenced was blood. This TCR was sampled from a human donor in good health. V usage is TRBV4-3 and J usage is TRBJ2-1, with D possibly TRBD2 on 6 matching bases. The CDR3 here is CASSQEKRVAVFF. DNA of the CDR3: TGCGCCAGCAGCCAAGAGAAGAGAGTAGCGGTGTTCTTC.